Included here is one TCR beta chain sequence, with context. Antigen unknown. MiXCR was run by TCRdb on the reads, yielding one entry per CDR3 protein. This table has hundreds of thousands of distinct CDR3 sequences, 30% to 35% appearing once. Germline CDR1 and CDR2: SGHVS and FQNEAQ. This CDR3 contains 12 residues. These data originate in a study of T cell repertoires in cytomegalovirus infection. Study in general: From public TCR beta signatures came an indication of both CMV infection and matching HLA type.

The chain is built from TRBV7-8 and TRBJ2-1; TRBD1 or TRBD2 may be the D gene (5 bases each). The clonotype was recovered from a human donor in good health (CMV status not recorded). Some clones in this sample may be carry-over from other donors' samples. The sample in question was cultured CD8+ T cells from PBMCs, obtained from culture after CMV antigen stimulation. DNA of the CDR3: TGTGCAACCGGGACCATCTACAATGAGCAGTTCTTC. Translated: CATGTIYNEQFF.